This T cell receptor beta chain was identified during a study of blood T cells in healthy people across ages. Study-level points and caveats: Calculation of diversity from one million T cells yielded estimates considered to be underestimates. Any conclusive comparison of naive versus antigen-experienced cells was prevented by using unsorted PBMCs.

The CDR3 loop spans 15 amino acids. The ends lost 5 bases at V and 8 bases at J; junction bases unmatched: 7. CDR1 is LNHDA and CDR2 is SQIVND in the germline V gene (reference sequence). Concerning this clonotype itself: Antigen: not known.

Investigators took ten milliliters of peripheral blood from every donor. Per sample, at least 6 micrograms of total RNA were extracted. PCR was performed a second time for about 7 to 12 cycles using a sample-barcoded 5' primer and a J-beta primer mix. TCRdb independently ran MiXCR on the 5' RACE reads; one entry per CDR3 protein. The sample includes hundreds of thousands of distinct CDR3 sequences, about 43% of them seen just once. This clonotype was sampled from a man older than 75 in good health. The V call is TRBV19, the J call TRBJ2-1; 12 positions match TRBD2. Sequenced sample: blood. The CDR3 region is CASSSRTSGKDEQFF. The CDR3 bases are TGTGCCAGTAGTTCGCGGACTAGCGGGAAAGATGAGCAGTTCTTC.